The 2 T cell receptor beta chains presented below share a single source sample, sequenced in a study of circulating and synovial CD4+ cells in juvenile arthritis. The data were produced by immunoSEQ multiplex PCR, yet TCRdb's version contains in-frame clones alone and is incomplete. Of around 35,000 clones in the sample, nearly 97% were seen once. The sequenced sample was CD4+ T cells from blood. These receptors all come from a human donor with juvenile idiopathic arthritis.

The V and J genes are TRBV6-1 and TRBJ1-1; TRBD1 might be the D (6 bases). CDR3 length: 13 amino acids. Germline loops: CDR1 MNHNS, CDR2 SASEGT. V shed 1 base and J shed 3 bases, with 6 bases lying between them. DNA of the CDR3: TGTGCCAGCAGTGAAGAGGGGGACACTGAAGCTTTCTTT. It encodes CASSEEGDTEAFF.

This chain uses TRBV29-1 with TRBJ1-5; TRBD1 aligns across 9 bases. V dropped 4 bases and J dropped 0; count of bases not matched to a gene: 7. The CDR3 spans 16 residues. CDR1 is SQVTM, CDR2 ANQGSEA, per germline. In DNA form, the CDR3 reads TGCAGCGTTGCCGGGACAGGGACTCATAGCAATCAGCCCCAGCATTTT. It codes for CSVAGTGTHSNQPQHF. The whole variable domain, remainder taken from reference TRBV29-1 and TRBJ1-5, is SAVISQKPSRDICQRGTSLTIQCQVDSQVTMMFWYRQQPGQSLTLIATANQGSEATYESGFVIDKFPISRPNLTFSTLTVSNMSPEDSSIYLCSVAGTGTHSNQPQHFGDGTRLSIL.